The sequence of this TCR beta chain was determined in a study of T-cell reconstitution after alpha-beta-depleted transplantation in children (TCRdb year 2016). For context, the study as a whole: Using TCR repertoire profiling, the study followed T-cell immune reconstitution in a quantitative way in children after TCRalphabeta/CD19-depleted allogeneic hematopoietic cell transplantation.

There are many counts of this clonotype. The specificity of this receptor is unknown. Per-base qualities were not stored, and no clone one base away is much larger. Including the terminal cysteine and phenylalanine, the CDR3 comprises 15 residues. Left in the record is the CDR3 DNA by itself, 45 bases read in frame from the first base. Cut back by 8 bases and 0 bases, the V and J ends lie 16 bases apart. The germline V gene yields SGHTA for CDR1 and FQGTGA for CDR2. The library was obtained by PCR. Instrument on record: Illumina HiSeq 2500. To normalize quantification of the TCRbeta repertoire, the TCR libraries were built with molecular barcoding that relied on unique molecular identifiers. TCRdb handled the public reads itself, with Q25 trimming in fastp and clone calling in MiXCR, and kept productive beta chains. Every CDR3 protein is listed once, alongside the most common genes and DNA of its rows. Within this sample are 250,000 or so distinct CDR3 sequences, with approximately 8% of them counted one time only. The ten biggest clones cover approximately 6.3% of the sample.

The label giving this sample's treatment or condition can be read as: allogeneic hematopoietic cell transplantation with graft depleted of TCRalphabeta T cells and CD19 B cells. The children who served as transplant recipients had been given grafts of TCRalphabeta/CD19-depleted allogeneic hematopoietic cells. Paper-wide results and their limitations: In some patients, the high TCRbeta diversity seen at day 60 was put down to recipient T cells and intrathymic progenitors that had survived conditioning. The apparently early recovery of alphabetaT-cell counts about two months after transplant reportedly depended on only several hundred rapidly expanded clones that came from non-depleted graft cells. Over subsequent months, a decline in hyperexpanded clone frequencies was noted, and after one year, T-cell counts and TCRbeta diversity were mostly ascribed to newly produced T cells.

The sequences come from PBMCs, mostly from graft donor cells, collected 180 days after TCRalphabeta/CD19-depleted stem cell transplant. The V and J segments used are TRBV7-3 and TRBJ1-1, with a tentative D gene TRBD1 over 5 matching bases. This TCR was sampled from a male patient younger than 18 who had a stem cell transplant for acute lymphoblastic leukemia, so the T cells may come from the graft donor. The bases are TGTGCCAGCCCCCGATCGGGGGGGGTGAACACTGAAGCTTTCTTT. Its translation reads: CASPRSGGVNTEAFF.